This TCR beta chain is drawn from a study of response to subunit inactivated influenza vaccine. Each CDR3 protein is one row after TCRdb ran MiXCR on the RT-PCR reads. The sample includes fewer than 700,000 distinct CDR3 sequences, 10% to 15% seen only once; the top ten take 13%. V was trimmed by 6 bases and J by 5 bases, leaving 14 bases between them. This CDR3 region has 14 residues. Germline V gives CDR1 MNHEY, CDR2 SVGAGI. Specimen: PBMCs from blood, collected about 40 days after vaccination. The V call is TRBV6-5, the J call TRBJ2-4; D is ambiguous. The sequence derives from a man aged 50-59 years who received an inactivated influenza vaccine. This CDR3 is CASRSRWVENIQYF. CDR3 sequence (DNA): TGTGCCAGCAGATCTCGGTGGGTGGAAAACATTCAGTACTTC.